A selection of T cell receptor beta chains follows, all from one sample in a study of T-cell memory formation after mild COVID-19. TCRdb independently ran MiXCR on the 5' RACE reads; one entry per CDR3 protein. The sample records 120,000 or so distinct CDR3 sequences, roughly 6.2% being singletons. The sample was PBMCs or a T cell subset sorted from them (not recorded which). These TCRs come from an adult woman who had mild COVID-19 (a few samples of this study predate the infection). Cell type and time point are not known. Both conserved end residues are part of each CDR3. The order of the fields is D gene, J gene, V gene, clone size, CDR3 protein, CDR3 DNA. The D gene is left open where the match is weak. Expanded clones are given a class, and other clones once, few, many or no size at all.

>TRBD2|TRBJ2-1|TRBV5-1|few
CASSPLGASGRAVEQFF
TGCGCCAGCAGCCCCCTGGGGGCTAGCGGGAGGGCCGTTGAGCAGTTCTTC
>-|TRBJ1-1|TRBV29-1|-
CSARRGRVRQNTEAFF
TGCAGCGCCCGTCGGGGACGCGTTCGCCAGAACACTGAAGCTTTCTTT
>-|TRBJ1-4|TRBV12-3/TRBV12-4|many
CASSLVGGLRANEKLFF
TGTGCCAGCAGTTTAGTGGGAGGGTTAAGGGCTAATGAAAAACTGTTTTTT
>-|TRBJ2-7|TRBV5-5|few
CASSLLPGGLYEQYF
TGTGCCAGCAGCTTGTTACCAGGGGGGCTCTACGAGCAGTACTTC
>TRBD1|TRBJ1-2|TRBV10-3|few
CAISENSGGDGYTF
TGTGCCATCAGTGAGAATTCAGGGGGCGATGGCTACACCTTC
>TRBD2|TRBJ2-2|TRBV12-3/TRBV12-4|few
CASSSPSGANTGELFF
TGTGCCAGCAGTTCACCTAGCGGAGCGAACACCGGGGAGCTGTTTTTT
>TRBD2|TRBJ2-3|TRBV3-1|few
CASSQRESYTDTQYF
TGTGCCAGCAGCCAGCGGGAGAGTTACACAGATACGCAGTATTTT
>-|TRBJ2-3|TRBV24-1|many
CATSGGQGFGATQYF
TGTGCCACCAGTGGGGGCCAGGGGTTTGGGGCTACGCAGTATTTT
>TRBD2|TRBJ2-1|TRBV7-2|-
CASSLAGRGTYNEQFF
TGTGCCAGCAGCTTAGCTGGGCGGGGGACCTACAATGAGCAGTTCTTC
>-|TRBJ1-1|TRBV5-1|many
CASSFQGSTEAFF
TGCGCCAGCAGCTTCCAGGGGAGCACTGAAGCTTTCTTT
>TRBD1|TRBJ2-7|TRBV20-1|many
CSARDKYRGSYEQYF
TGCAGTGCTAGAGATAAGTACAGGGGCTCCTACGAGCAGTACTTC
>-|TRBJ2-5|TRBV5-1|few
CASSLLRKETQYF
TGCGCCAGCAGCTTGCTTAGAAAAGAGACCCAGTACTTC
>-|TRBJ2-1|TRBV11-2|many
CASSNRARWDEQFF
TGTGCCAGCAGCAATCGGGCCCGATGGGATGAGCAGTTCTTC
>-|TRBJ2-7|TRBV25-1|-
CASSKSKGSYEQYF
TGTGCCAGCAGTAAGTCTAAGGGGAGCTACGAGCAGTACTTC
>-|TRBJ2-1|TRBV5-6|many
CASSLPGVVSQFF
TGTGCCAGCAGCTTGCCGGGGGTGGTTTCGCAGTTCTTC
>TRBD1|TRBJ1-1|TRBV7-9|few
CASSWTGTSTEAFF
TGTGCCAGCAGCTGGACAGGGACTTCCACTGAAGCTTTCTTT
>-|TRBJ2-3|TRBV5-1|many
CASSAAGRDSTDTQYF
TGCGCCAGCAGCGCCGCGGGCAGGGATTCGACAGATACGCAGTATTTT
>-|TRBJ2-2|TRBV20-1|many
CSARQGGNTGELFF
TGCAGTGCTAGACAGGGGGGAAACACCGGGGAGCTGTTTTTT
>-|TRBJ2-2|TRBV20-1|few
CSARDPGHLTYTGELFF
TGCAGTGCTAGAGATCCGGGACACCTCACCTACACCGGGGAGCTGTTTTTT
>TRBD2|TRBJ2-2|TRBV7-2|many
CASSVSGNAGELFF
TGTGCCAGCAGCGTAAGCGGGAACGCCGGGGAGCTGTTTTTT
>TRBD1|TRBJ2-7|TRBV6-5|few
CASSRGMIGGENYEQYF
TGTGCCAGCAGCAGGGGGATGATAGGTGGAGAAAACTACGAGCAGTACTTC
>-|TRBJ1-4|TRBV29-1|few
CSVGTTNEKLFF
TGCAGCGTGGGGACAACTAATGAAAAACTGTTTTTT
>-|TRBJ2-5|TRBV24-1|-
CATSDFAVGLQETQYF
TGTGCCACCAGTGATTTCGCGGTAGGGTTACAAGAGACCCAGTACTTC
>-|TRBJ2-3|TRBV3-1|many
CASSQIRSGTQYF
TGTGCCAGCAGCCAAATACGGTCGGGGACGCAGTATTTT
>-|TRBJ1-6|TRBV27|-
CASSPTGTYNSPLHF
TGTGCCAGCAGTCCTACCGGGACTTATAATTCACCCCTCCACTTT
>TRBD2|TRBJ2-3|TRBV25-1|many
CASSVAGGTDTQYF
TGTGCCAGCAGTGTAGCGGGGGGCACAGATACGCAGTATTTT
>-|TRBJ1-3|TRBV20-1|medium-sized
CSASSGLAGNTIYF
TGCAGTGCTTCCTCAGGGTTAGCTGGAAACACCATATATTTT
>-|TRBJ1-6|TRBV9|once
CASSPSLQGWDYNSPLHF
TGTGCCAGCAGCCCATCCCTTCAGGGTTGGGACTATAATTCACCCCTCCACTTT
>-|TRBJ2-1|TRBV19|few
CASSIPGLPLLYYNEQFF
TGTGCCAGTAGTATCCCTGGACTACCACTCCTCTACTACAATGAGCAGTTCTTC
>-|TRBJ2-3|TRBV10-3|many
CAISEPASTDTQYF
TGTGCCATCAGTGAGCCAGCTAGCACAGATACGCAGTATTTT
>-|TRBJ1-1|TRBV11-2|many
CASSLTEGNTEAFF
TGTGCCAGCAGCTTAACAGAGGGGAACACTGAAGCTTTCTTT